The present TCR beta chain was sequenced within a study of beta chain features in type 1 diabetes. The collection from each donor was one heparinised blood draw averaging roughly 100 mL. Central memory, naive, regulatory and stem cell-like memory CD4+ cells were sorted by CD45RO/CCR7/CD25/CD127/CD95/CD27. TCRB transcripts that were expressed got sequenced, as all of the isolated RNA had been reverse transcribed. TCRdb's table, derived via immunoSEQ multiplex PCR, lists solely in-frame clones and lacks some. The repertoire holds some 360,000 clones, with about 19% as singletons. Study-level results: For Type 1 diabetes patients, all four CD4+ subsets carried TCRB CDR3s that were moderately but significantly shorter.

In the case of this clone: The antigen is unknown.

The sequencing sample was made of naive CD4+ T cells from blood. This clonotype was obtained from a young woman in good health.

The DNA for the CDR3 is TGTGCCAGCAGCCAAGGAGACAGCTCCTACGAGCAGTACTTC. Protein product: CASSQGDSSYEQYF. The chain has TRBV4-2 and TRBJ2-7; the D gene is possibly TRBD1 (5 bases). The V gene lost 1 base and the J gene lost 0 bases, with 7 bases spanning the gap. CDR3 length equals 14 residues. CDR1 and CDR2 from the germline V gene are LGHNA and YNFKEQ.